Shown below are 3 T cell receptor beta chains from a single sample sequenced in a study of regulatory T cells in long-lasting Graves disease. Assembly of TCR beta libraries relied on iRepertoire HTBI primers together with Arm-PCR of CDR3 regions. TCRdb reprocessed the multiplex PCR reads via MiXCR and lists one record per CDR3 protein. This table holds around 480,000 distinct CDR3 sequences, 15% to 20% found once. As to time point: newly diagnosed GD, antithyroid drugs for less than 3 months. Making the TCR library involved RNA that had been extracted from PBMCs. The same data also contributed to another study, on T cells in Graves' hyperthyroidism and ophthalmopathy.

The sequencing used peripheral blood mononuclear cells (PBMCs), collected at new diagnosis, from a patient treated with antithyroid drugs. All receptors derive from a man aged 35 to 55 with Graves disease.

This clonotype has more than one count but fewer than ten. The rearrangement joins TRBV29-1 to TRBJ2-1; possible D gene TRBD2, 6 bases. CDR3 length: 16 amino acids. Germline V CDR1 and CDR2: SQVTM, ANQGSEA. With 4 bases removed from V and 0 bases from J, the gap between germline ends came to 16 bases. CDR3 protein: CSVGTLAHSSYNEQFF. CDR3 bases: TGCAGCGTTGGAACCCTAGCGCACAGCTCCTACAATGAGCAGTTCTTC.

A note on this clonotype: The CDR3 does not end in the conserved phenylalanine or tryptophan, so this is likely a read error. This chain links TRBV28 with TRBJ1-5; 7 bases map to TRBD1. Per germline, CDR1 MDHEN and CDR2 SYDVKM. The junction had 4 bases not matched to a gene; V was cut back by 5 bases and J by 3 bases. The CDR3 runs to 14 residues. DNA for the CDR3: TGTGCCAGCAGTGGAACAGGGGACAATCAGCCCCAGCATCTT. This sequence encodes CASSGTGDNQPQHL.

This clonotype was observed many times. In nucleotides, the CDR3 is TGTGCCAGCAGCTTATCGGCGGGACTATGGAGCGCAGATACGCAGTATTTT. It is translated as CASSLSAGLWSADTQYF. The gene calls are TRBV11-2 and TRBJ2-3; TRBD2 agrees at 7 bases. The germline gives CDR1 SGHAT, CDR2 FQNNGV. J lost 4 bases, V lost 2 bases, and 12 bases had no gene match. The CDR3 is 17 residues long.